Shown below are 5 T cell receptor beta chains from a single sample sequenced in a study of T-cell memory formation after mild COVID-19. TCRdb fed the 5' RACE reads into MiXCR, producing one record per CDR3 protein. This table has about 410,000 distinct CDR3 sequences, roughly 18% appearing once. The sample taken for sequencing was PBMCs or a T cell subset sorted from them (not recorded which). The origin of the receptors is a man between 18 and 29 years old who had mild COVID-19 (a few samples of this study predate the infection). Cell type and time point are not known.

This clonotype was observed once. Here the CDR3 DNA reads TGTGCCAGCAGCCAAGAAGGACGGCGGGGGGGCTACGAGCAGTACTTC. Translating it yields CASSQEGRRGGYEQYF. The chain links TRBV3-1 to TRBJ2-7; 9 bases are shared with TRBD2. CDR3 size: 16 residues. Germline V gene sequence: CDR1 LGHDT, CDR2 YNNKEL (reference sequence). The V segment lost 0 bases and the J segment 3 bases; nucleotides outside the gene matches: 6.

This clonotype showed up just a few times. The chain recombines TRBV4-1 with TRBJ2-7, with TRBD1 as a possible D gene (7 bases). The CDR3 spans 14 residues. In germline, CDR1 is MGHRA, CDR2 YSYEKL. V lost 1 base and J lost 7, with 14 bases in between. For the CDR3, the DNA is TGCGCCAGCAGCCAAGGAGGGGGCGCGGGGGAGCAGTACTTC. Protein product: CASSQGGGAGEQYF.

This CDR3 is CASSLDKSSYNEQFF. The CDR3 DNA follows: TGTGCCAGCAGCTTAGATAAGAGCTCCTACAATGAGCAGTTCTTC. The chain uses TRBV7-2 and TRBJ2-1, with unresolved D. The CDR3 totals 15 residues. CDR1 SGHTA and CDR2 FQGNSA come from the germline V gene. Trimming took off 1 base at V and 0 bases at J, with 7 bases between the two ends.

J is TRBJ2-7 and V is TRBV4-1, with a possible D match to TRBD2 (5 bases). This CDR3 has 14 amino acids. Trimming took off 1 base at V and 4 bases at J, with 11 bases between the two ends. Germline values: CDR1 MGHRA, CDR2 YSYEKL. The CDR3 loop is CASSQAPRGYEQYV. CDR3 sequence (DNA): TGCGCCAGCAGCCAAGCCCCCCGGGGTTACGAGCAGTACGTC.

This clonotype came up a few times. J is TRBJ2-5 and V is TRBV6-6; TRBD1 agrees at 9 bases. The V segment lost 2 bases and the J segment 5 bases; nucleotides outside the gene matches: 3. The CDR3 has 14 amino acids. Germline CDR1 is MNHNY and CDR2 is SVGAGI (reference sequence). The CDR3 nucleotides are TGTGCCAGCAGTTACACAGGGGGCCGGGAGACCCAGTACTTC. It codes for CASSYTGGRETQYF.